This T cell receptor (beta chain) was recorded in a study of T cell responses to AZD1222 COVID-19 vaccine. Study as a whole: Second-dose recipients at about 4 or about 12 weeks were treated as one pooled group. Overall study findings and caveats: Sampled repertoires all dated from after the peak T cell response. Recipients of AZD1222 seropositive at baseline numbered only 6 or 7. Mapped onto spike, vaccine-associated CD4 TCRs spanned it and were dominant at 160-218 and 743-854.

Comment on this clone: Its antigen is not known.

The CDR3 is made up of 18 amino acids. Germline CDR1 and CDR2: LNHDA and SQIVND (reference sequence). The V segment lost 4 bases and the J segment 1 base; nucleotides outside the gene matches: 13. Here immunoSEQ multiplex PCR was the method, and the copy in TCRdb shows in-frame clones only, minus some. The data show roughly 77,000 clones, 90% seen once. The V gene is TRBV19, the J gene TRBJ2-7, with TRBD2 matching 10 bases. Here the sequenced sample was peripheral blood, taken on day 0 of AZD1222 vaccination. The clonotype comes from an adult in good health. The CDR3 here is CASSKDRGGTSASYEQYF. DNA for the CDR3: TGTGCCAGTAGTAAGGACAGAGGGGGGACTAGCGCGTCCTACGAGCAGTACTTC.